Presented here are 8 T cell receptor beta chains from one specimen sequenced in a study of T cell responses to AZD1222 COVID-19 vaccine. This table comes from immunoSEQ multiplex PCR, and its TCRdb copy is limited to in-frame clones, with some not included. This table has about 140,000 clones, nearly 95% appearing once. The input for sequencing was peripheral blood, taken 28 days after the second AZD1222 dose. Receptors were obtained from an adult who received the AZD1222 COVID-19 vaccine.

This clone was observed a few times. This sequence joins TRBV6-6 and TRBJ1-2; D might be TRBD1 (6 bases). Trimming cost V 7 bases and J 7 bases, with 13 bases left between them. CDR1 and CDR2 from the germline V gene are MNHNY and SVGAGI (reference sequence). CDR3 size: 12 residues. The CDR3 here is CASKAQGSGYTF. The CDR3 bases are TGTGCCAGCAAGGCCCAGGGGTCTGGCTACACCTTC.

The gene calls are TRBV6-4 and TRBJ2-1; TRBD2 aligns across 8 bases. J lost 6 bases, V lost 5 bases, and 3 bases had no gene match. Germline CDR1 MRHNA, CDR2 SNTAGT. The CDR3 loop spans 13 amino acids. The CDR3 bases are TGTGCCAGCAGTCCCGGGGGGGGCAATGAGCAGTTCTTC. Its protein is CASSPGGGNEQFF.

CDR3 residues: CASSPMGVNYGYTF. The DNA for the CDR3 is TGTGCCAGCAGCCCCATGGGAGTTAACTATGGCTACACCTTC. The J gene is TRBJ1-2, the V gene TRBV11-2; no definite D call. This CDR3 has 14 amino acids. The V end was cut by 5 bases, the J end by 1 base, with 11 bases between. Germline CDR1 reads SGHAT; CDR2 reads FQNNGV.

This clone has just a few counts. The chain links TRBV28 to TRBJ2-1; no clear D. CDR3 length: 16 amino acids. The V end lost 10 bases, the J end lost 0 bases, and 19 bases lay between the germline ends. Germline V gene data show CDR1 as MDHEN and CDR2 as SYDVKM. Here the CDR3 DNA reads TGTGCCACACAGATCAAGTGGTCCAGCTCCTACAATGAGCAGTTCTTC. Amino acid sequence: CATQIKWSSSYNEQFF.

The V gene is TRBV20-1, the J gene TRBJ2-7; TRBD2 might be the D (5 bases). Germline values: CDR1 DFQATT, CDR2 SNEGSKA (reference sequence). V was cut by 3 bases and J by 2 bases, with 17 bases left in between. The CDR3 has 15 amino acids. For the CDR3, the DNA is TGCAGTGCTAGTTATCCGCAGGACTCTACCTACGAGCAGTACTTC. This gives the protein CSASYPQDSTYEQYF.

This chain uses TRBV20-1 with TRBJ1-2, with 9 bases matching TRBD1. CDR1 is DFQATT and CDR2 is SNEGSKA in the germline V gene (reference sequence). This CDR3 comprises 11 residues. V was pared by 8 bases and J by 6 bases, with 4 bases of the junction left unmatched. In nucleotides, the CDR3 is TGCAGTTCAGGGGACAGGGATGGCTACACCTTC. Amino acid sequence: CSSGDRDGYTF.

This clone was seen more than once but under ten times. The sample has other DNA sequences that encode this CDR3 too. The chain couples TRBV7-2 to TRBJ2-3, with D hard to call. V lost 3 bases, J lost 2 bases, and 0 bases lay in between. Germline CDR1 and CDR2: SGHTA and FQGNSA. CDR3 length: 11 amino acids. CDR3 residues: CASSFTDTQYF. CDR3 coding DNA: TGTGCCAGCAGCTTCACAGATACGCAGTATTTT.

Only one count was recorded for this clone. The V and J genes are TRBV5-1 and TRBJ2-7; D could derive from TRBD1 or TRBD2 (5 bases each). This CDR3 region has 13 residues. Germline V gene data show CDR1 as SGHRS and CDR2 as YFSETQ. V was cut by 4 bases and J by 2 bases, with 10 bases left in between. The CDR3 DNA sequence: TGCGCCAGCAGCCGGGACGGAGCCTACGAGCAGTACTTC. As protein: CASSRDGAYEQYF.